The 9 T cell receptor beta chains given below trace back to one sample, sequenced in a study of vaccination effects on CD4 cells after COVID-19. Pools of viral peptides were used by the ViraFEST assay to expand antigen-specific CD4+ T cells ahead of sequencing. Around day 10 of culture, CD4+ T cells were separated out. Each participant was administered two doses of either the BNT162b2 or the mRNA-1273 vaccine. Clones were read by immunoSEQ multiplex PCR, and TCRdb kept only the in-frame ones, dropping some. The sample holds fewer than 25,000 clones, approximately 72% seen once. Antigen specificity for these receptors is unknown. The source material was CD4+ T cells from PBMCs cultured with HCoV-NL63 spike peptides, sampled after COVID-19 vaccination. These receptor sequences come from a human donor who received a COVID-19 vaccine.

The chain is built from TRBV7-8 and TRBJ2-1; D is possibly TRBD2 (7 bases). This CDR3 has 18 amino acids. Trimming cost V 3 bases and J 2 bases, with 20 bases left between them. Germline loops: CDR1 SGHVS, CDR2 FQNEAQ. Written as DNA, the CDR3 is TGTGCCAGCAGCTTGGGGGGGGCATCCGAAAGGACCTACAATGAGCAGTTCTTC. It codes for CASSLGGASERTYNEQFF.

The chain combines TRBV6-5 with TRBJ1-5, with no clear D. CDR1 is MNHEY and CDR2 is SVGAGI in the germline V gene. The CDR3 spans 13 residues. Trimming removed 2 bases from V and 9 bases from J, with 11 bases in between. The CDR3 reads CASSYTERGPQHF. The CDR3, as DNA: TGTGCCAGCAGTTACACAGAACGGGGGCCCCAGCATTTT.

This clone has only a few counts. The chain employs TRBV18 and TRBJ1-1; D is uncertain. Deletions cut 2 bases from V and 0 bases from J, with 7 bases between. Looked up from germline, CDR1 is KGHSH and CDR2 is LQKENI. CDR3 length: 14 amino acids. The CDR3 spells CASSPSGMNTEAFF. CDR3 DNA sequence: TGTGCCAGCTCACCATCGGGAATGAACACTGAAGCTTTCTTT. Variable domain in full (rest from reference TRBV18 and TRBJ1-1): NAGVMQNPRHLVRRRGQEARLRCSPMKGHSHVYWYRQLPEEGLKFMVYLQKENIIDESGMPKERFSAEFPKEGPSILRIQQVVRGDSAAYFCASSPSGMNTEAFFGQGTRLTVV.

The chain recombines TRBV7-6 with TRBJ2-1; D remains unclear. Germline V gene sequence: CDR1 SGHVS, CDR2 FNYEAQ. V lost 2 bases and J 5 bases, leaving 13 bases between the germline ends. The CDR3 spans 15 residues. CDR3 loop: CASSLINPPHNEQFF. The DNA for the CDR3 is TGTGCCAGCAGCTTAATTAACCCGCCCCACAATGAGCAGTTCTTC.

The CDR3 DNA sequence: TGTGCCAGCGGACCTAGCGGGGACTCCTACAATGAGCAGTTCTTC. It codes for CASGPSGDSYNEQFF. The V call is TRBV11-2, the J call TRBJ2-1; TRBD2 matches at 9 bases. The V gene's germline CDR1 is SGHAT and CDR2 FQNNGV. V lost 8 bases to trimming and J lost 0 bases; unmatched junction nucleotides: 5. This CDR3 comprises 15 residues.

The V call is TRBV7-8, the J call TRBJ1-4, with 10 bases matching TRBD1. After removal of 5 bases from V and 3 bases from J, the junction contained 3 bases not matched to a gene. From germline, CDR1 is SGHVS and CDR2 FQNEAQ. The CDR3 consists of 15 residues. The DNA for the CDR3 is TGTGCCAGCAGCCGGACAGGGGGACCTAATGAAAAACTGTTTTTT. As protein: CASSRTGGPNEKLFF. Looking up the rest from reference TRBV7-8 and TRBJ1-4 gives the full variable domain: GAGVSQSPRYKVAKRGQDVALRCDPISGHVSLFWYQQALGQGPEFLTYFQNEAQLDKSGLPSDRFFAERPEGSVSTLKIQRTQQEDSAVYLCASSRTGGPNEKLFFGSGTQLSVL.

The V call is TRBV7-8, the J call TRBJ2-7, with D perhaps TRBD1 or TRBD2 (5 bases each). The ends were cut back, 1 base at V and 7 bases at J, with 11 bases in the middle. Per the germline V gene, CDR1 is SGHVS and CDR2 is FQNEAQ. This CDR3 has 13 amino acids. CDR3 residues: CASSLGGEREQYF. The CDR3 coding sequence is TGTGCCAGCAGCTTAGGAGGGGAGAGGGAGCAGTACTTC.

The table lists this clone with a few counts. The genes are TRBV3-1 (or the pseudogene TRBV3-2) and TRBJ1-1, with a possible D match to TRBD1 (5 bases). V lost 0 bases and J 11 bases, leaving 13 bases between the germline ends. From germline, CDR1 is LGHDT and CDR2 YNNKEL (reference sequence). This CDR3 region has 13 residues. The DNA for the CDR3 is TGTGCCAGCAGCCAAGAAGGGGAAGACATCGCTTTCTTT. Residues: CASSQEGEDIAFF.

The chain uses TRBV2 and TRBJ2-1; possible D gene TRBD2, 6 bases. This CDR3 spans 17 amino acids. Per germline, CDR1 SNHLY and CDR2 FYNNEI. The V and J ends lost 3 bases and 2 bases respectively, with 17 bases between them. The CDR3 sequence: CASSDGGVRRAYNEQFF. The DNA for the CDR3 is TGTGCCAGCAGTGATGGTGGGGTGAGGAGGGCCTACAATGAGCAGTTCTTC.